This passage covers 12 T cell receptor beta chains from one sample sequenced in a study of tumor-infiltrating lymphocytes in primary liver carcinoma. Using a constant-region primer together with ProtoScript II reverse transcriptase, TCR beta cDNA was made from approximately 0.55 ug of total RNA. Construction of TCR beta libraries relied on three successive nested multiplex PCR rounds employing slightly modified ARM-PCR. TRBV1-TRBV30 forward primers and a C-beta reverse primer were used in the first two PCR rounds, which each ran for approximately 11 cycles. TCRdb itself ran the multiplex PCR reads through MiXCR, one entry per CDR3 protein. The profile shows about 84,000 distinct CDR3 sequences, 55% to 85% of them singletons. From about 19-30 mg of unsorted bulk tissue, DNA and RNA were co-extracted together. Source material: liver tumor tissue from sampling region 1. Subset noted: tumor region T1, superior pole. These receptors were collected from a man aged 40-50 years with primary liver carcinoma and hepatitis B virus infection.

This clonotype counts as medium-sized. This chain uses TRBV29-1 with TRBJ2-3; D ambiguous. The V end was cut by 6 bases, the J end by 3 bases, with 10 bases between. Germline V gene lookup returns CDR1 SQVTM and CDR2 ANQGSEA. There are 12 residues in the CDR3. In DNA form, the CDR3 reads TGCAGCGTCACTATAGGTACAGATACGCAGTATTTT. It encodes CSVTIGTDTQYF.

On this clonotype: A read error may be the cause here, since a much bigger clone is one base away. The chain recombines TRBV28 with TRBJ1-1; 7 positions match TRBD1. The CDR3 loop spans 13 amino acids. CDR1 and CDR2 from the germline V gene are MDHEN and SYDVKM. This CDR3 reads CVSSLSQTGAAFF. As DNA, the CDR3 is TGTGTCAGCAGTTTATCCCAAACAGGGGCGGCTTTCTTT.

At least ten counts were recorded for this clonotype. V is TRBV5-1 and J is TRBJ2-3, with 10 nucleotides matching TRBD2. From germline, CDR1 is SGHRS and CDR2 YFSETQ. CDR3 length: 16 amino acids. V gave up 3 bases and J gave up 0 bases; unmatched junction bases: 4. DNA of the CDR3: TGCGCCAGCAGCTCAAGCGGGAGGGCGAGCACAGATACGCAGTATTTT. It yields the protein CASSSSGRASTDTQYF.

This chain connects TRBV25-1 to TRBJ2-1; D unresolved. V lost 5 bases and J lost 5, with 19 bases in between. The V gene's germline CDR1 is MGHDK and CDR2 SYGVNS. The CDR3 contains 16 residues. The CDR3 sequence is CASSSPDTDLNNEQFF. The CDR3 DNA reads as TGTGCCAGCAGTTCCCCCGATACGGACCTAAACAATGAGCAGTTCTTC.

This clonotype was picked up many times. The chain joins TRBV6-1 to TRBJ2-1, with TRBD2 identical over 8 bases. Trimming cost V 6 bases and J 6 bases; bases outside gene matches: 13. Germline CDR1 and CDR2: MNHNS and SASEGT. This CDR3 spans 16 amino acids. Written as DNA, the CDR3 is TGTGCCAGCAGCGAGAGCCCGGGAGGGGTAACCAATGAGCAGTTCTTC. Translating it yields CASSESPGGVTNEQFF.

As for this clonotype: One junction end disagrees with the germline gene, perhaps due to a read error. The chain uses TRBV29-1 and TRBJ2-1, with D possibly being TRBD1 or TRBD2 (6 bases each). CDR1 and CDR2 from the germline V gene are SQVTM and ANQGSEA. The CDR3 runs to 12 residues. CDR3: CSIDSRDNEQFF. The CDR3 DNA reads TGCAGCATTGATTCGCGGGACAATGAACAGTTCTTC.

This clonotype was observed at least ten times. The V gene is TRBV4-1, the J gene TRBJ2-7; TRBD2 matches 9 bases. After removal of 0 bases from V and 2 bases from J, the junction contained 5 bases not matched to a gene. This CDR3 has 16 residues. Germline V gives CDR1 MGHRA, CDR2 YSYEKL. Here the CDR3 reads CASSQDLREGAYEQYF. DNA of the CDR3: TGCGCCAGCAGCCAAGATCTGCGGGAGGGTGCCTACGAGCAGTACTTC.

The chain couples TRBV7-8 to TRBJ1-2, with 9 nucleotides matching TRBD1. This CDR3 is 15 amino acids long. Germline assignment: CDR1 SGHVS and CDR2 FQNEAQ. Germline trimming cut 5 bases from V and 3 bases from J; bases unmatched to any gene: 7. The CDR3 region has the DNA TGTGCCAGCAGCCTTCGGACAGGGGTGGACTATGGCTACACCTTC. Encoded protein: CASSLRTGVDYGYTF.

The rearrangement uses TRBV29-1 and TRBJ2-4; D unclear. The ends were cut back, 2 bases at V and 9 bases at J, with 17 bases in the middle. Germline V CDR1 and CDR2: SQVTM, ANQGSEA. The CDR3 has 14 amino acids. Written as DNA, the CDR3 is TGCAGCGTTGAACTAAGGAGCCTCGACGGCATTCAGTACTTC. Its translation: CSVELRSLDGIQYF. The whole variable domain, filled in from reference TRBV29-1 and TRBJ2-4, reads SAVISQKPSRDICQRGTSLTIQCQVDSQVTMMFWYRQQPGQSLTLIATANQGSEATYESGFVIDKFPISRPNLTFSTLTVSNMSPEDSSIYLCSVELRSLDGIQYFGAGTRLSVL.

This sequence joins TRBV29-1 and TRBJ1-1; D unclear. CDR1 is SQVTM, CDR2 ANQGSEA, per germline. The CDR3 covers 11 residues. The V and J ends lost 7 bases and 10 bases respectively, with 16 bases between them. The CDR3 DNA follows: TGCAGCGCTGCGCCCGGGTGTGGAGCTTTCTTT. It specifies CSAAPGCGAFF.

About this clonotype itself: A read error may account for a junction end that differs from germline. V and J are TRBV7-9 and TRBJ1-6; tentatively, D is TRBD1 (5 bases). Germline V gives CDR1 SEHNR, CDR2 FQNEAQ (reference sequence). The CDR3 has 14 amino acids. CDR3 sequence: CTSSLTDSNSLLHF. CDR3 coding DNA: TGTACCAGCAGCTTAACCGACAGTAATTCACTCCTCCACTTT.

This clonotype turned up a few times. A much larger clone is a single base away; this may be a read error. This likely comes from a read error, as the CDR3 has no conserved phenylalanine or tryptophan at its end. The chain combines TRBV7-8 with TRBJ2-7, with TRBD2 matching over 8 bases. CDR1 SGHVS and CDR2 FQNEAQ come from the germline V gene. The CDR3 covers 17 residues. The J segment lost 6 bases and the V segment lost 2 bases, leaving 15 bases of the junction unmatched. CDR3 DNA sequence: TGTGCCAGCAGCTTATTTCGCGGGGGGACTAGGGGAAGCGAGCAGTACCTC. Its protein product is CASSLFRGGTRGSEQYL.